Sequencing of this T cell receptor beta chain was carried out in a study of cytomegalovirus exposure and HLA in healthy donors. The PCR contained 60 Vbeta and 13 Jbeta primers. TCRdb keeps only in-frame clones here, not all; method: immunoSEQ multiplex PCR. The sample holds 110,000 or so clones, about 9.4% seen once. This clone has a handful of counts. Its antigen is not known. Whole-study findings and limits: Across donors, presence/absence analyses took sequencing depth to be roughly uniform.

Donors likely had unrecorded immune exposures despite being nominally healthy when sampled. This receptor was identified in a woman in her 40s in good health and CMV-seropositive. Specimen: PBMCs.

The CDR3 coding sequence is TGCGCCAGCAGCTTGACAGGCGGACCCCATCAGCCCCAGCATTTT. It codes for CASSLTGGPHQPQHF. This chain uses TRBV5-1 with TRBJ1-5; a possible D gene is TRBD1 (5 bases). Germline lookup yields CDR1 SGHRS and CDR2 YFSETQ. This CDR3 contains 15 residues. Trimming took 1 base from V and 5 from J, leaving 13 bases between them.